This TCR beta chain stems from a study of T cell changes during pregnancy in multiple sclerosis. Sequencing used immunoSEQ multiplex PCR; TCRdb keeps in-frame clones, though not all of them. The data contain more than 85,000 clones, around 93% of them seen just once; the ten biggest clones take up around 1.4%. This clone was found once. The CDR3 is 14 amino acids. CDR1 and CDR2 (germline): SGDLS, YYNGEE. Trimming left V 0 bases short and J 2 bases short, with 7 bases between. The sequencing here drew on peripheral blood, taken in the third trimester of pregnancy. This clonotype was sampled from a female donor in good health, enrolled as a control in a pregnancy study. The chain carries TRBV9 and TRBJ2-3; D is uncertain. The CDR3 sequence: CASSVDSNTDTQYF. CDR3 nucleotide sequence: TGTGCCAGCAGCGTAGACAGCAACACAGATACGCAGTATTTT.